Presented here are 6 T cell receptor beta chains from one specimen sequenced in a study of tumor and adjacent non-tumor tissue in lung cancer. No cell sorting was done before RNA was extracted from the tissue. More than 3 cm separated this lung sample from the edge of the tumor. A modified ARM-PCR protocol with three rounds of nested PCR amplified TCRbeta. Using its own MiXCR run on the multiplex PCR reads, TCRdb lists one record per CDR3 protein. The sample includes approximately 90,000 distinct CDR3 sequences, 76% seen only once; the top ten take around a fifth. The sequenced sample was distant non-tumor lung tissue. These receptors were taken from a woman between 50 and 59 years old with non-small cell lung cancer.

Notes on this clonotype: This may arise from a read error, as a much more abundant clone is one base away. CDR3 DNA: TGCAGTGCTCAAGCGGAGACCTACGAGCAGTACTTC. It is translated as CSAQAETYEQYF. This chain connects TRBV20-1 to TRBJ2-7; D is perhaps TRBD2 (5 bases). V was trimmed by 5 bases and J by 2 bases, leaving 10 bases between them. The CDR3 totals 12 residues. Germline lookup yields CDR1 DFQATT and CDR2 SNEGSKA (reference sequence).

Worth noting for this clonotype: Possible read error: a much larger clone is one base away. The genes are TRBV10-3 and TRBJ2-7, with TRBD2 as a possible D gene (5 bases). The CDR3 runs 15 residues. With 4 bases removed from V and 0 bases from J, the gap between germline ends came to 13 bases. Looked up from germline, CDR1 is ENHRY and CDR2 is SYGVKD. CDR3 in DNA: TGTGCCATCAGTGGCGCGGACTCAAGCTCCTACGAGCAGTACTTC. It encodes CAISGADSSSYEQYF.

The chain is built from TRBV29-1 and TRBJ2-1; D perhaps matches TRBD1 (6 bases). The CDR3 sequence is 17 residues long. V was pared by 2 bases and J by 6 bases, with 23 bases between. The germline CDR1 and CDR2 sequences are SQVTM and ANQGSEA. This CDR3 reads CSVERPSGVQLANEQFF. The CDR3 bases are TGCAGCGTTGAACGCCCCTCAGGGGTGCAATTGGCCAATGAGCAGTTCTTC.

Comment on this clonotype: Given a much more abundant clone one base away, this may be a read error. The chain links TRBV14 to TRBJ2-3, with D possibly TRBD2 on 7 matching bases. CDR3 length: 23 residues. V was cut by 0 bases and J by 1 base, with 32 bases left in between. The V gene's germline CDR1 is SGHDN and CDR2 FVKESK. CDR3 region: CASSQDRPGLKFGGGGGTDTQYF. In nucleotides, the CDR3 is TGTGCCAGCAGCCAAGATCGACCCGGTCTGAAGTTCGGGGGAGGGGGAGGCACAGATACGCAGTATTTT.

The V call is TRBV6-5, the J call TRBJ1-1, with unresolved D. The V end was cut by 2 bases, the J end by 10 bases, with 17 bases between. The germline CDR1 and CDR2 sequences are MNHEY and SVGAGI. The CDR3 consists of 14 residues. In DNA form, the CDR3 reads TGTGCCAGCAGTTACAGCAGCATGAACACTAGAGCTTTCTTT. This translates into CASSYSSMNTRAFF.

As concerns this clonotype: Compared with germline, one end of the junction differs, possibly owing to a read error. CDR3 protein: CARSPPRPGAADTQYF. The DNA of the CDR3 is TGTGCCAGGAGTCCCCCGCGGCCGGGAGCGGCAGATACGCAGTACTTT. The gene calls are TRBV6-5 and TRBJ2-3; a possible D gene is TRBD2 (6 bases). This CDR3 is built from 16 residues. Germline values: CDR1 MNHEY, CDR2 SVGAGI.